This T cell receptor (beta chain) was captured by sequencing in a study of blood T cell repertoires in COVID-19 (dated by TCRdb to about 2020). About the study as a whole: Samples covering the acute and convalescent phases of COVID-19 were provided by collaborators in the United States, Italy and Spain. The material from the prospective study consisted of cDNA or gDNA derived from T cells, B-cell-depleted T cells, or PBMCs. Deeply sampled blood TCRbeta repertoires from subjects exposed to, actively infected with, or recovered from COVID-19 were included in the dataset. The repertoires were released in a freely available public database intended as a resource for research on the immune response to SARS-CoV-2. The samples were drawn from two sources: the first 160 participants of the ongoing ImmuneRACE study, and 1,254 subjects contributed by 6 global collaborators. Sample metadata almost always included a de-identified subject ID, COVID-19 status, age in years and sex. Where HLA class I and class II types were available, the types were taken from metadata supplied by the sample provider, not from assay-based typing. The full study reports these points: How much clinical and demographic metadata was included differed by source and by participant, and the metadata was provided uncurated.

Each collaborating institution followed its own protocols to collect whole blood in K2EDTA tubes. For TCRbeta analysis, collaborators shipped samples in one of three forms: frozen whole blood, isolated PBMCs, or DNA extracted from either of those sample types. TCRbeta CDR3 regions were amplified from genomic DNA by means of the immunoSEQ Assay, a bias-controlled multiplex PCR. The authors processed their data as follows. The number of nucleated cells in each sample was estimated from the amplification of reference gene primers within the assay. To quantify the absolute abundance of each unique TCRbeta CDR3 rearrangement, sequence reads were collapsed and filtered. Productive Simpson clonality was computed per sample as the square root of Simpson's diversity index over productive rearrangements. TCRdb took this table from immuneACCESS and kept in-frame rearrangements with V and J called. Such tables lack part of the clones; where checked against another copy, unresolved V genes explain under half of the gap, and the rest is unexplained. The V and J calls and clone size come from that table; D and trimming were worked out from the DNA. This sample gives tens of thousands of clones in total; about 90% of them show up just once. The ten biggest clones cover roughly 6% of the sample.

To note about this clone: Its antigen has not been determined. No base qualities exist here, and no much larger clone lies one base off it.

The sequenced material came from peripheral blood. The receptor comes from a human donor in a cohort sampled during active COVID-19.

The sequenced DNA: TGTGCCAGCAGCGTAGGTCAGGGTTTTGAAAAACTGTTTTTT. It specifies CASSVGQGFEKLFF. The sequence links TRBV9 to TRBJ1-4; the D region possibly corresponds to TRBD1 (5 bases align). From a lookup of the germline V gene, CDR1 and CDR2 are SGDLS and YYNGEE. V is shortened by 0 bases, J by 7 bases, and the region joining them spans 10 bases. There are 14 amino acids in the CDR3, from cysteine to phenylalanine inclusive. Just CDR3 DNA is preserved here, 42 bases in frame from base 1.